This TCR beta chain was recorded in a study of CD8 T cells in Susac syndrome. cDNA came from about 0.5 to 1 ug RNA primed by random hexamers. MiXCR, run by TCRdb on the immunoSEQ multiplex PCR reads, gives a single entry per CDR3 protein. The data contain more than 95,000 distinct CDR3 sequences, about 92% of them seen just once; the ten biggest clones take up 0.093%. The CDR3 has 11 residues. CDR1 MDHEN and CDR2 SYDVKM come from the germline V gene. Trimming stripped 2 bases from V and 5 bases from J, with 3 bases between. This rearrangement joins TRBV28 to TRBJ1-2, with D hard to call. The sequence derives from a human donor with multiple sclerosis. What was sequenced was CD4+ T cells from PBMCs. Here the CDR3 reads CASSLQYGYTF. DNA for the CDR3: TGTGCCAGCAGTTTACAATATGGCTACACCTTC.